One sample yielded the 10 T cell receptor beta chains listed below, sequenced in a study of blood T cells in healthy people across ages. Next came a second PCR, run for about 7 to 12 cycles, which used a sample-barcoded 5' primer along with a J-beta primer mix. TCRdb reprocessed the 5' RACE reads with MiXCR, giving one entry per CDR3 protein. Of 750,000 to 850,000 distinct CDR3 sequences listed, roughly 25% are singletons. These data are also associated with another study on T cells of mothers and their children.

Sequenced input: blood. These receptors originate from a boy aged 5-17 years in good health.

The chain combines TRBV7-6 with TRBJ2-4; 11 bases align to TRBD2. CDR1 is SGHVS, CDR2 FNYEAQ, per germline. The CDR3 consists of 20 residues. Trimming took 1 base from V and 4 from J; bases not matched to a gene: 15. This CDR3 reads CASSLDPPSGRPDIKNIQYF. The DNA for the CDR3 is TGTGCCAGCAGCTTAGATCCCCCTAGCGGGAGGCCCGACATAAAAAACATTCAGTACTTC.

Details on this clonotype: An end of the junction does not agree with germline; a read error may underlie this. The rearrangement links TRBV29-1 to TRBJ2-5, with D hard to call. The CDR3 totals 11 residues. Per the germline V gene, CDR1 is SQVTM and CDR2 is ANQGSEA. The CDR3 sequence: CSVDVEEPQYF. The CDR3, as DNA: TGCAGCGTTGATGTGGAAGAGCCCCAGTACTTC.

The gene calls are TRBV7-9 and TRBJ2-1; possible D gene TRBD2, 5 bases. Trimming pared 5 bases from V and 10 bases from J, leaving 18 bases between. The CDR3 runs to 14 residues. CDR1 SEHNR and CDR2 FQNEAQ come from the germline V gene (reference sequence). CDR3 in amino acids: CASSNPTAGGEQFF. The CDR3 coding sequence is TGTGCCAGCAGCAATCCCACGGCGGGCGGAGAGCAGTTCTTC.

This clonotype was observed a few times. The chain joins TRBV6-6 to TRBJ2-3, with a weak D call TRBD1 (6 bases). Germline V gene sequence: CDR1 MNHNY, CDR2 SVGAGI (reference sequence). The V end lost 2 bases, the J end lost 4 bases, and 10 bases lay between the germline ends. The CDR3 runs to 14 residues. This CDR3 is CASSYGQTPDTQYF. The CDR3 DNA follows: TGTGCCAGCAGTTACGGACAGACCCCAGATACGCAGTATTTT.

In its sample, this clonotype was seen a few times. The V and J genes are TRBV7-2 and TRBJ2-7; tentatively, D is TRBD1 or TRBD2 (5 bases each). V lost 3 bases to trimming and J lost 6 bases, with 18 bases between them. The CDR3 extends over 15 amino acids. From germline, CDR1 is SGHTA and CDR2 FQGNSA. CDR3 coding DNA: TGTGCCAGCAGCTTGGGGGACCGGGATCACGGCGAGCAGTACTTC. It encodes CASSLGDRDHGEQYF.

The chain employs TRBV2 and TRBJ1-6; D is ambiguous. Trimming took 1 base from V and 3 from J, leaving 13 bases between them. Per germline, CDR1 SNHLY and CDR2 FYNNEI. The CDR3 is made up of 17 amino acids. The CDR3 DNA reads TGTGCCAGCAGTGAAGGCCATTCACGGGGCTATAATTCACCCCTCCACTTT. As protein: CASSEGHSRGYNSPLHF.

The rearrangement uses TRBV28 and TRBJ2-3; TRBD1 matches 9 bases. CDR3 length equals 16 residues. Trimming cost V 8 bases and J 4 bases; bases outside gene matches: 13. CDR1 is MDHEN, CDR2 SYDVKM, per germline. CDR3 DNA: TGTGCCAGCTGCCTCCAGGGACAGGGATTCTCAGATACGCAGTATTTT. Translated, it gives CASCLQGQGFSDTQYF. The variable domain in full, with the rest retrieved from reference TRBV28 and TRBJ2-3, is DVKVTQSSRYLVKRTGEKVFLECVQDMDHENMFWYRQDPGLGLRLIYFSYDVKMKEKGDIPEGYSVSREKKERFSLILESASTNQTSMYLCASCLQGQGFSDTQYFGPGTRLTVL.

The chain uses TRBV18 and TRBJ1-2; 10 bases align to TRBD1. Trimming cost V 5 bases and J 6 bases; bases outside gene matches: 9. CDR1 and CDR2 from the germline V gene are KGHSH and LQKENI. The CDR3 loop spans 15 amino acids. Here the CDR3 DNA reads TGTGCCAGCTCAGTCATCGGACAGGGGGGCGATGGCTACACCTTC. This gives the protein CASSVIGQGGDGYTF.

V gene TRBV20-1 combines with J gene TRBJ2-2, with D maybe TRBD1 (5 bases). The CDR3 runs to 15 residues. Germline values: CDR1 DFQATT, CDR2 SNEGSKA (reference sequence). With 3 bases removed from V and 5 bases from J, the gap between germline ends came to 16 bases. This CDR3 is CSASRRQYVTGELFF. The CDR3 region has the DNA TGCAGTGCTAGTAGAAGACAGTATGTAACCGGGGAGCTGTTTTTT.

As regards this clonotype: The CDR3 ends on some other residue instead of the conserved phenylalanine or tryptophan, so this is likely a read error. This chain connects TRBV5-1 to TRBJ2-3; D unclear. V lost 2 bases, J lost 0 bases, and 13 bases lay in between. The CDR3 covers 16 residues. Germline assignment: CDR1 SGHRS and CDR2 YFSETQ. CDR3 sequence reads: CASSFAVEISTDTQYL. In DNA, the CDR3 is TGCGCCAGCAGCTTTGCGGTGGAGATAAGCACAGATACGCAGTATCTT.